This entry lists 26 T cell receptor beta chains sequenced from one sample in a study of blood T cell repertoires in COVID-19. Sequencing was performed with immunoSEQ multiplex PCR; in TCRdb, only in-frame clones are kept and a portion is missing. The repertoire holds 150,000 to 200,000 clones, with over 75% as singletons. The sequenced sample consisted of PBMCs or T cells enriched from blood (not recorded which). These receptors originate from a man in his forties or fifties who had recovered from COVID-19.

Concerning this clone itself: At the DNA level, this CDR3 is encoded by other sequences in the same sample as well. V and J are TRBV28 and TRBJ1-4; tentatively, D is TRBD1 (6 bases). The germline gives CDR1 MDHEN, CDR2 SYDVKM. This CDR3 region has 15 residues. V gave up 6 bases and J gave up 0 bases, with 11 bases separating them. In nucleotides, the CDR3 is TGTGCCAGCAGCCTAGGGGGAGCAACTAATGAAAAACTGTTTTTT. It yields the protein CASSLGGATNEKLFF. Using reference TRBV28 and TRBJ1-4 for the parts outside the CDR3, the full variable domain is DVKVTQSSRYLVKRTGEKVFLECVQDMDHENMFWYRQDPGLGLRLIYFSYDVKMKEKGDIPEGYSVSREKKERFSLILESASTNQTSMYLCASSLGGATNEKLFFGSGTQLSVL.

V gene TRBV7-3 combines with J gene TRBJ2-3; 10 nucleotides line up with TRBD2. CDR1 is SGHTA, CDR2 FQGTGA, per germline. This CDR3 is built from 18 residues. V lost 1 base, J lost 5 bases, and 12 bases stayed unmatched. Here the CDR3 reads CASSLIGLAGAKGDTQYF. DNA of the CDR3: TGTGCCAGCAGCTTAATTGGCCTAGCGGGGGCCAAGGGAGATACGCAGTATTTT.

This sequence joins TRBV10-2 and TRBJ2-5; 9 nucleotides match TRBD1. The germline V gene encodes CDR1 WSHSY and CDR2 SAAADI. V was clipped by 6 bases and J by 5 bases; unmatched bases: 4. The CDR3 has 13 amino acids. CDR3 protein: CASSLQGAETQYF. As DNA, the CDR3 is TGCGCCAGCAGCCTACAGGGGGCTGAGACCCAGTACTTC.

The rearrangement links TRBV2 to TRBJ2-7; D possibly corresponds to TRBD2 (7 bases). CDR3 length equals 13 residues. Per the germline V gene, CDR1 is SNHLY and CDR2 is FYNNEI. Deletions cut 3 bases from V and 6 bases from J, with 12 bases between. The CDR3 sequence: CASSDYREGEQYF. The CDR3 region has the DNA TGTGCCAGCAGTGATTACAGGGAGGGCGAGCAGTACTTC.

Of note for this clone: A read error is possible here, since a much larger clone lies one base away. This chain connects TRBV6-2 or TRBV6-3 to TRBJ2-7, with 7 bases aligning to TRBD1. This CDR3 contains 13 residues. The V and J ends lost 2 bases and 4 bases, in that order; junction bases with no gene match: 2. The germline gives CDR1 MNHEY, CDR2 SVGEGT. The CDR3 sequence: CASSYRTGYEQYF. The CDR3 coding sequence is TGTGCCAGCAGTTACCGGACAGGATACGAGCAGTACTTC.

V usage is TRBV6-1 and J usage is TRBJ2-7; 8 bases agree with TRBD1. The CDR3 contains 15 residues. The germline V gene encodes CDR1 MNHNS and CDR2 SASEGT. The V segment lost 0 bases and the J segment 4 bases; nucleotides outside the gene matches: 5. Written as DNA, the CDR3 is TGTGCCAGCAGTGAAGCCGGACAGGGATTATACGAGCAGTACTTC. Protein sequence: CASSEAGQGLYEQYF.

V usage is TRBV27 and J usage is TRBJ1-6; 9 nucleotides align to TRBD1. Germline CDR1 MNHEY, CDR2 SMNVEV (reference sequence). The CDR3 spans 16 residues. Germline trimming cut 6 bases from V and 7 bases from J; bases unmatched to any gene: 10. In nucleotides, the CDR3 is TGTGCCAGCAGCCGGAACAGGGGGCTAGGGAATTCACCCCTCCACTTT. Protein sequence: CASSRNRGLGNSPLHF.

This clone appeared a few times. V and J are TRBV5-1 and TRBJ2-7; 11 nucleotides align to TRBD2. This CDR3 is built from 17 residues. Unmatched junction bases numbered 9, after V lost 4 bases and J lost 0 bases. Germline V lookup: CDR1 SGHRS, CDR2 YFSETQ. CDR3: CASSPGLAGSSSYEQYF. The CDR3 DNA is TGCGCCAGCAGCCCTGGACTAGCGGGTTCGAGCTCCTACGAGCAGTACTTC. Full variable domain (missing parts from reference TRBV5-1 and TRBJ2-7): KAGVTQTPRYLIKTRGQQVTLSCSPISGHRSVSWYQQTPGQGLQFLFEYFSETQRNKGNFPGRFSGRQFSNSRSEMNVSTLELGDSALYLCASSPGLAGSSSYEQYFGPGTRLTVT.

CDR3 nucleotide sequence: TGCAGCGTTGAAGGCGGCAGGGGGTACCAAGAGACCCAGTACTTC. Translation: CSVEGGRGYQETQYF. V is TRBV29-1 and J is TRBJ2-5; 7 bases are a match to TRBD1. The trim removed 1 base at V and 0 bases at J, leaving 5 bases unmatched. Germline V gene sequence: CDR1 SQVTM, CDR2 ANQGSEA. This CDR3 has 15 residues.

The CDR3 sequence is CASSLVGQYNSPLHF. DNA for the CDR3: TGTGCCAGCAGCTTAGTTGGACAGTATAATTCACCCCTCCACTTT. The chain carries TRBV7-2 and TRBJ1-6; TRBD1 might be the D (6 bases). This CDR3 is 15 amino acids long. Germline V gives CDR1 SGHTA, CDR2 FQGNSA. Trimming shortened V by 1 base and J by 4 bases, and 8 bases separated the two germline ends.

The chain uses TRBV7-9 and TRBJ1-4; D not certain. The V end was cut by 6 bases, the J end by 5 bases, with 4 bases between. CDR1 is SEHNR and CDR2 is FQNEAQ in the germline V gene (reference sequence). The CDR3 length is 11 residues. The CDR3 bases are TGTGCCAGCAGACGGAATGAAAAACTGTTTTTT. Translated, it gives CASRRNEKLFF.

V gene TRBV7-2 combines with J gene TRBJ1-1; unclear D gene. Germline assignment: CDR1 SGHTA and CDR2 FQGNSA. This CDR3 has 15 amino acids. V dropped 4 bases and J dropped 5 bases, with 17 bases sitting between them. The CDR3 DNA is TGTGCCAGCAGCTCCCCTGTCGGGTATAAGACTGAAGCTTTCTTT. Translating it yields CASSSPVGYKTEAFF.

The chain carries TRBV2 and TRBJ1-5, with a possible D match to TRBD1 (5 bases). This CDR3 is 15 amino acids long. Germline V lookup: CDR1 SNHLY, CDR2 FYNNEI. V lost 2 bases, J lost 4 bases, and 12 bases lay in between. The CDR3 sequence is CASSERGRANQPQHF. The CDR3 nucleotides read TGTGCCAGCAGTGAAAGGGGCAGGGCAAATCAGCCCCAGCATTTT.

This chain's CDR3 is CASSLAQGTEYEQYF. The CDR3 DNA sequence: TGTGCCAGCAGCTTAGCACAGGGGACAGAATACGAGCAGTACTTC. J is TRBJ2-7 and V is TRBV7-9; 7 nucleotides line up with TRBD1. Trimming at V came to 0 bases and at J to 4 bases, leaving 6 bases not matched to a gene. Germline V gene data show CDR1 as SEHNR and CDR2 as FQNEAQ (reference sequence). The CDR3 runs to 15 residues. The variable domain in full, completed from reference TRBV7-9 and TRBJ2-7, reads DTGVSQNPRHKITKRGQNVTFRCDPISEHNRLYWYRQTLGQGPEFLTYFQNEAQLEKSRLLSDRFSAERPKGSFSTLEIQRTEQGDSAMYLCASSLAQGTEYEQYFGPGTRLTVT.

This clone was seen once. CDR3 DNA sequence: TGTGCCAGCTCACCCAGACTAGCGGGGAGTTTGAACACCGGGGAGCTGTTTTTT. Protein product: CASSPRLAGSLNTGELFF. The chain recombines TRBV18 with TRBJ2-2; 11 bases agree with TRBD2. Germline CDR1 and CDR2: KGHSH and LQKENI. CDR3 length: 18 amino acids. With 3 bases clipped from V and 1 base from J, the junction kept 7 bases outside the gene matches.

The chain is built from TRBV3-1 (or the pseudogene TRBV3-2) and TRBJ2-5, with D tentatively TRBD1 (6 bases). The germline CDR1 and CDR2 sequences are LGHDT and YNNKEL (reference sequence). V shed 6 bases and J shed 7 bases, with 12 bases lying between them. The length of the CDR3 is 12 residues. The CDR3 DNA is TGTGCCAGCAGAAACCAGGGGTGGACCCAGTACTTC. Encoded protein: CASRNQGWTQYF.

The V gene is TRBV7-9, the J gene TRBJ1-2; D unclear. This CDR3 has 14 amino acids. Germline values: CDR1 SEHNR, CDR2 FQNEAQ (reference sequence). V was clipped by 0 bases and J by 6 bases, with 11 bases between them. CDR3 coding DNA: TGTGCCAGCAGCTTAGCCACTAGCGGGGATGGCTACACCTTC. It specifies CASSLATSGDGYTF. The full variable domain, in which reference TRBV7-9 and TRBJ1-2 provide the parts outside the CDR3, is DTGVSQNPRHKITKRGQNVTFRCDPISEHNRLYWYRQTLGQGPEFLTYFQNEAQLEKSRLLSDRFSAERPKGSFSTLEIQRTEQGDSAMYLCASSLATSGDGYTFGSGTRLTVV.

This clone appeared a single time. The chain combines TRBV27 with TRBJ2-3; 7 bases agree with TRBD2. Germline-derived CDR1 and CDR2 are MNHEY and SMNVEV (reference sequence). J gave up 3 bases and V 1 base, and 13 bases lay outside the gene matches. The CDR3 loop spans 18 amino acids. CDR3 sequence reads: CASSLYVWGGGVTDTQYF. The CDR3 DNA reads TGTGCCAGCAGTTTATATGTGTGGGGGGGAGGAGTAACAGATACGCAGTATTTT.

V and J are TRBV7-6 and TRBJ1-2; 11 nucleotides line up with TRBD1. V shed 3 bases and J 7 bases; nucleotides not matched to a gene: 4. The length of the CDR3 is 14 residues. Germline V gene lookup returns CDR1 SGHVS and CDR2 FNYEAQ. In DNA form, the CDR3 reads TGTGCCAGCAGCTTGGGGACAGGGGGGAGTGGCTACACCTTC. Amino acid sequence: CASSLGTGGSGYTF.

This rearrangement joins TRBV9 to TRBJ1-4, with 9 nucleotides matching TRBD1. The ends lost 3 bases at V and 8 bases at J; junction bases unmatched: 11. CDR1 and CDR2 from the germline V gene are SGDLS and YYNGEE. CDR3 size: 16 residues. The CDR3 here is CASSAHPGTGFEKLFF. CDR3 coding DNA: TGTGCCAGCAGCGCCCATCCCGGGACAGGGTTCGAAAAACTGTTTTTT.

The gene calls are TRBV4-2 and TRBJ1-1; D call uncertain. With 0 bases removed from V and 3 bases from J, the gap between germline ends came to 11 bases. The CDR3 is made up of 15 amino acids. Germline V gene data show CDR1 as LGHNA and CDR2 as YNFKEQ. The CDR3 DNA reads TGTGCCAGCAGCCAAGATCGGGTACCGGACACTGAAGCTTTCTTT. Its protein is CASSQDRVPDTEAFF.

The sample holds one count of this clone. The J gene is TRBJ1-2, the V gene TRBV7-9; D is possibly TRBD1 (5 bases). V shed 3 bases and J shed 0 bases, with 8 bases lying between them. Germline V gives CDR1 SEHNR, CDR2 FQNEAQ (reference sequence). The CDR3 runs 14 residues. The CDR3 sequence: CASSFQGTNYGYTF. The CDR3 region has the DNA TGTGCCAGCAGCTTTCAGGGCACTAACTATGGCTACACCTTC.

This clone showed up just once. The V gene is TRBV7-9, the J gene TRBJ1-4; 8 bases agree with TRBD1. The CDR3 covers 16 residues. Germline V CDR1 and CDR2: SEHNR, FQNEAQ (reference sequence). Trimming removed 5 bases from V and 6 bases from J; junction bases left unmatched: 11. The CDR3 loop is CASSPGGQGAYEKLFF. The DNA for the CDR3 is TGTGCCAGCAGCCCCGGGGGGCAGGGGGCATATGAAAAACTGTTTTTT.

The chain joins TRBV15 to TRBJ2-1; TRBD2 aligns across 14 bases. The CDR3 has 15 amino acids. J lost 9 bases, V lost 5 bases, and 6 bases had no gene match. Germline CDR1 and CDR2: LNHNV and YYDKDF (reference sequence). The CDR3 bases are TGTGCCACCAGCGCGGGACTAGCGGGAGTTGGTGAGCAGTTCTTC. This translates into CATSAGLAGVGEQFF.

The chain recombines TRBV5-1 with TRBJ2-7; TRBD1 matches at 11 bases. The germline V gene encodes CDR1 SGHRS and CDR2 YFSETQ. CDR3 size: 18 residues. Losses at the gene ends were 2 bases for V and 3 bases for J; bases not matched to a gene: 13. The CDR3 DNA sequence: TGCGCCAGCAGCTTACAAACAAACACCGGGACAGGGGGCTACGAGCAGTACTTC. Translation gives CASSLQTNTGTGGYEQYF. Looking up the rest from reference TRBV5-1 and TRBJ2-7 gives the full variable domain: KAGVTQTPRYLIKTRGQQVTLSCSPISGHRSVSWYQQTPGQGLQFLFEYFSETQRNKGNFPGRFSGRQFSNSRSEMNVSTLELGDSALYLCASSLQTNTGTGGYEQYFGPGTRLTVT.

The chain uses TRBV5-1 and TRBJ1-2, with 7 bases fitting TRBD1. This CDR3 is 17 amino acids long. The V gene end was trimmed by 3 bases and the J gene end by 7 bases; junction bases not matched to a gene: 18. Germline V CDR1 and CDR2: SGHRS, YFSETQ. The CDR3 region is CASSSGLGDTGAGGYTF. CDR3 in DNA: TGCGCCAGCAGCTCAGGACTTGGTGACACAGGGGCGGGTGGCTACACCTTC.